The 27 T cell receptor beta chains below all came from one sample that was sequenced in a study of blood T cells in healthy people across ages. With a J-beta primer mix and a sample-barcoded 5' primer, a second PCR ran 7 to 11 cycles. In TCRdb, the 5' RACE reads were re-called with MiXCR into one record per CDR3 protein. The sample holds 920,000 or so distinct CDR3 sequences, less than 50% seen once. The sample was blood. These receptor sequences come from a woman aged 55-69 years in good health.

The CDR3 bases are TGTGCCACCAGCACAGGGACTAGCAGAGACAATGAGCAGTTCTTC. Protein product: CATSTGTSRDNEQFF. The V and J genes are TRBV15 and TRBJ2-1; 9 positions agree with TRBD2. V gave up 4 bases and J gave up 5 bases; unmatched junction bases: 6. This CDR3 is 15 amino acids long. Germline-derived CDR1 and CDR2 are LNHNV and YYDKDF (reference sequence).

This clonotype was detected a few times. The chain uses TRBV25-1 and TRBJ1-5; D may be TRBD1 (6 bases). The CDR3 length is 12 residues. V shed 9 bases and J shed 10 bases, with 16 bases lying between them. In germline, CDR1 is MGHDK, CDR2 SYGVNS. The CDR3 spells CASGGPTGPQHF. In DNA, the CDR3 is TGTGCCAGTGGGGGCCCCACGGGACCCCAGCATTTT.

V and J are TRBV20-1 and TRBJ2-1, with 12 nucleotides matching TRBD2. In germline, CDR1 is DFQATT, CDR2 SNEGSKA (reference sequence). With 3 bases clipped from V and 6 bases from J, the junction kept 18 bases outside the gene matches. This CDR3 region has 19 residues. The CDR3 DNA sequence: TGCAGTGCTAGCTCCCTTTCAGCACCGGGACTAGCGGGCAGCAATGAGCAGTTCTTC. Its translation is CSASSLSAPGLAGSNEQFF.

The rearrangement links TRBV9 to TRBJ2-3; 11 nucleotides match TRBD2. The V gene's germline CDR1 is SGDLS and CDR2 YYNGEE. This CDR3 is 18 amino acids long. With V trimmed by 4 bases and J by 4 bases, 14 bases remained unmatched. Written as DNA, the CDR3 is TGTGCCAGCAGCCGGGTGGAGACTAGCGGGACCCCGCCAGATACGCAGTATTTT. Translated, it gives CASSRVETSGTPPDTQYF.

This chain links TRBV6-5 with TRBJ2-5; 8 bases fit TRBD1. This CDR3 is built from 13 residues. Germline-derived CDR1 and CDR2 are MNHEY and SVGAGI. V lost 7 bases and J lost 5; bases outside the gene matches: 6. The CDR3 nucleotides read TGTGCCAGCACCATCAGGGGGCTCGAGACCCAGTACTTC. It codes for CASTIRGLETQYF.

This clonotype was detected a few times. For the CDR3, the DNA is TGTGCCAGCAGTTTAGATCCTAAGTTCTACGAGCAGTACTTC. As protein: CASSLDPKFYEQYF. This chain uses TRBV12-3 or TRBV12-4 with TRBJ2-7; D is undetermined. The CDR3 is made up of 14 amino acids. V lost 1 base and J 3 bases, leaving 10 bases between the germline ends.

In this sample, this clonotype turned up a few times. V usage is TRBV15 and J usage is TRBJ2-1, with D perhaps assigned TRBD1 or TRBD2 (5 bases each). Germline CDR1 is LNHNV and CDR2 is YYDKDF (reference sequence). This CDR3 comprises 13 residues. Trimming took off 5 bases at V and 9 bases at J, with 14 bases between the two ends. DNA of the CDR3: TGTGCCACCAGCGGGGCCCAAGGACTTGAGCAGTTCTTC. Its protein product is CATSGAQGLEQFF.

The chain is built from TRBV20-1 and TRBJ1-5, with D tentatively TRBD1 (5 bases). CDR1 is DFQATT and CDR2 is SNEGSKA in the germline V gene (reference sequence). Trimming removed 2 bases at V and 5 bases at J, with 10 bases between. This CDR3 has 13 residues. For the CDR3, the DNA is TGCAGTGCTAGACCCAGGGCCGATCAGCCCCAGCATTTT. It is translated as CSARPRADQPQHF.

This clonotype appeared a few times. The V and J genes are TRBV5-1 and TRBJ2-1; 13 bases are shared with TRBD2. The CDR3 is 15 amino acids. The germline V gene has CDR1 SGHRS and CDR2 YFSETQ. V trimming: 7 bases; J trimming: 6 bases; junction bases outside the gene matches: 7. The DNA for the CDR3 is TGCGCCAGCGGGACTAGCGGGACCGTGGCCAATGAGCAGTTCTTC. Translated: CASGTSGTVANEQFF.

CDR3 DNA sequence: TGTGCCAGCAGTCAGCCCGAACTAGGTCGGCAGTACTTC. Translated: CASSQPELGRQYF. The chain couples TRBV6-5 to TRBJ2-4, with D perhaps matching TRBD2 (5 bases). The CDR3 has 13 residues. The ends were cut back, 5 bases at V and 13 bases at J, with 18 bases in the middle. Germline V gene lookup returns CDR1 MNHEY and CDR2 SVGAGI.

The rearrangement uses TRBV6-5 and TRBJ2-5; TRBD2 aligns across 9 bases. After removal of 0 bases from V and 3 bases from J, the junction contained 11 bases not matched to a gene. Germline CDR1 and CDR2: MNHEY and SVGAGI. The CDR3 loop spans 18 amino acids. This CDR3 is CASSYSLAGDGGEETQYF. CDR3 DNA sequence: TGTGCCAGCAGTTACTCGTTAGCGGGAGATGGCGGGGAAGAGACCCAGTACTTC.

This clonotype was recorded a few times. The chain uses TRBV10-1 and TRBJ2-1; D uncertain. V dropped 0 bases and J dropped 1 base, with 7 bases sitting between them. CDR1 WNHNN and CDR2 SYGVQD come from the germline V gene (reference sequence). The CDR3 length is 15 residues. The CDR3 reads CASSESKGSYNEQFF. The CDR3 bases are TGCGCCAGCAGTGAGTCGAAGGGATCCTACAATGAGCAGTTCTTC.

This clonotype was observed a few times. This chain uses TRBV9 with TRBJ2-3; a weak D match, TRBD2 (7 bases). V lost 6 bases and J 12 bases, leaving 17 bases between the germline ends. Germline values: CDR1 SGDLS, CDR2 YYNGEE. The length of the CDR3 is 12 residues. The CDR3 region has the DNA TGTGCCAGCAACCCATGGGGGGGCTTCCAGTATTTT. As protein: CASNPWGGFQYF.

This clonotype was seen a few times. This rearrangement joins TRBV29-1 to TRBJ2-1, with 9 bases that match TRBD1. CDR3 length: 14 amino acids. The V gene end was trimmed by 6 bases and the J gene end by 11 bases; junction bases not matched to a gene: 14. CDR1 and CDR2 from the germline V gene are SQVTM and ANQGSEA. This chain's CDR3 is CSVADRGVFSKQFF. The CDR3 coding sequence is TGCAGCGTGGCAGACAGGGGGGTGTTTTCAAAGCAGTTCTTC.

In its sample, this clonotype was seen a few times. The gene calls are TRBV7-2 and TRBJ2-7, with D perhaps TRBD2 (7 bases). Trimming removed 5 bases from V and 6 bases from J, with 23 bases in between. CDR3 length: 16 amino acids. The germline V gene encodes CDR1 SGHTA and CDR2 FQGNSA. The CDR3 reads CASSPYGLGGMSEQYF. For the CDR3, the DNA is TGTGCCAGCAGCCCATACGGACTAGGGGGAATGAGCGAGCAGTACTTC.

This chain uses TRBV28 with TRBJ1-5; weak D call: TRBD1 (5 bases). The CDR3 sequence is 13 residues long. The germline CDR1 and CDR2 sequences are MDHEN and SYDVKM. Trimming removed 6 bases from V and 1 base from J, with 7 bases in between. The CDR3 here is CASRDISNQPQHF. The CDR3 DNA reads as TGTGCCAGCAGGGACATCAGCAATCAGCCCCAGCATTTT.

The sample holds one count of this clonotype. The genes are TRBV7-2 and TRBJ2-5, with 10 positions matching TRBD2. The germline V gene has CDR1 SGHTA and CDR2 FQGNSA. Trimming at V came to 1 base and at J to 11 bases, leaving 13 bases not matched to a gene. This CDR3 contains 16 residues. CDR3 in amino acids: CASSLGSGGYMNEQYF. The CDR3 nucleotides read TGTGCCAGCAGCTTAGGTAGCGGGGGGTACATGAATGAGCAGTACTTC.

This clonotype showed up just a few times. The chain recombines TRBV7-2 with TRBJ1-2, with a possible D match to TRBD1 (5 bases). CDR3 size: 13 residues. The germline V gene has CDR1 SGHTA and CDR2 FQGNSA. Trimming removed 5 bases from V and 5 bases from J, with 12 bases in between. Here the CDR3 reads CASSTSPGYGYTF. CDR3 in DNA: TGTGCCAGCAGCACTAGTCCAGGGTATGGCTACACCTTC. Based on the CDR3 plus reference TRBV7-2 and TRBJ1-2, the full variable domain is GAGVSQSPSNKVTEKGKDVELRCDPISGHTALYWYRQSLGQGLEFLIYFQGNSAPDKSGLPSDRFSAERTGGSVSTLTIQRTQQEDSAVYLCASSTSPGYGYTFGSGTRLTVV.

V and J are TRBV11-2 and TRBJ2-2; 9 nucleotides line up with TRBD2. Trimming at V came to 10 bases and at J to 2 bases, leaving 8 bases not matched to a gene. The CDR3 has 15 residues. In germline, CDR1 is SGHAT, CDR2 FQNNGV. CDR3 amino acids: CAIDASGINTGELFF. In nucleotides, the CDR3 is TGTGCCATCGATGCTAGCGGGATAAACACCGGGGAGCTGTTTTTT.

The chain links TRBV4-2 to TRBJ2-7; 16 positions match TRBD2. The ends lost 4 bases at V and 0 bases at J; junction bases unmatched: 6. Germline CDR1 reads LGHNA; CDR2 reads YNFKEQ. This CDR3 is built from 18 residues. The CDR3 loop reads CASSPTGLAGGSSYEQYF. CDR3 coding DNA: TGTGCCAGCAGCCCAACGGGACTAGCGGGAGGGAGCTCCTACGAGCAGTACTTC.

In this sample, this clonotype turned up a few times. The chain employs TRBV7-8 and TRBJ2-5; 8 nucleotides agree with TRBD1. Germline lookup yields CDR1 SGHVS and CDR2 FQNEAQ. The V and J ends lost 6 bases and 5 bases, in that order; junction bases with no gene match: 8. This CDR3 has 14 amino acids. Written as DNA, the CDR3 is TGTGCCAGCAGGACGACAGGGGCGGGGGAGACCCAGTACTTC. It specifies CASRTTGAGETQYF. Supplemented by reference TRBV7-8 and TRBJ2-5, the full variable domain reads GAGVSQSPRYKVAKRGQDVALRCDPISGHVSLFWYQQALGQGPEFLTYFQNEAQLDKSGLPSDRFFAERPEGSVSTLKIQRTQQEDSAVYLCASRTTGAGETQYFGPGTRLLVL.

There are a few counts of this clonotype. The chain uses TRBV28 and TRBJ2-4; D perhaps matches TRBD1 (6 bases). Germline V lookup: CDR1 MDHEN, CDR2 SYDVKM. The ends were cut back, 3 bases at V and 3 bases at J, with 12 bases in the middle. The CDR3 sequence is 15 residues long. The CDR3 DNA sequence: TGTGCCAGCAGTTTGGACAGAAGGGACAAAAACATTCAGTACTTC. It specifies CASSLDRRDKNIQYF.

The chain uses TRBV6-2 or TRBV6-3 and TRBJ2-7, with D possibly matching TRBD2 (6 bases). From germline, CDR1 is MNHEY and CDR2 SVGEGT. This CDR3 has 15 residues. The V gene lost 5 bases and the J gene lost 1 base, with 15 bases spanning the gap. The chain's CDR3 is CASSNLASWSYEQYF. In DNA form, the CDR3 reads TGTGCCAGCAGTAACCTAGCGTCGTGGTCCTACGAGCAGTACTTC.

This clonotype was counted a single time. This chain connects TRBV4-2 to TRBJ2-4; D is perhaps TRBD2 (6 bases). CDR3 length: 13 residues. With 4 bases removed from V and 13 bases from J, the gap between germline ends came to 17 bases. Germline CDR1 and CDR2: LGHNA and YNFKEQ. CDR3 residues: CASSPGRDLEQYF. The DNA for the CDR3 is TGTGCCAGCAGCCCGGGACGGGACTTGGAGCAGTACTTC.

The chain joins TRBV2 to TRBJ2-3, with 7 bases matching TRBD1. The V segment lost 4 bases and the J segment 0 bases; nucleotides outside the gene matches: 4. Germline V gene sequence: CDR1 SNHLY, CDR2 FYNNEI. The CDR3 runs 15 residues. Written as DNA, the CDR3 is TGTGCCAGCAGTGTGACAGGGCCTAGCACAGATACGCAGTATTTT. Translated, it gives CASSVTGPSTDTQYF.

The rearrangement links TRBV5-6 to TRBJ2-5; the D gene is possibly TRBD2 (5 bases). Per the germline V gene, CDR1 is SGHDT and CDR2 is YYEEEE. Trimming took 3 bases from V and 5 from J, leaving 14 bases between them. The CDR3 is 14 amino acids. The CDR3 protein is CASSWGETVETQYF. The CDR3, as DNA: TGTGCCAGCAGCTGGGGAGAGACGGTTGAGACCCAGTACTTC.

This clonotype was seen more than once but under ten times. This sequence joins TRBV6-1 and TRBJ2-7, with 7 bases fitting TRBD1. This CDR3 is built from 15 residues. Trimming removed 0 bases from V and 3 bases from J; junction bases left unmatched: 5. Germline V gives CDR1 MNHNS, CDR2 SASEGT. CDR3 DNA: TGTGCCAGCAGTGAAGCCGGGACAGTAGGCTACGAGCAGTACTTC. It is translated as CASSEAGTVGYEQYF.